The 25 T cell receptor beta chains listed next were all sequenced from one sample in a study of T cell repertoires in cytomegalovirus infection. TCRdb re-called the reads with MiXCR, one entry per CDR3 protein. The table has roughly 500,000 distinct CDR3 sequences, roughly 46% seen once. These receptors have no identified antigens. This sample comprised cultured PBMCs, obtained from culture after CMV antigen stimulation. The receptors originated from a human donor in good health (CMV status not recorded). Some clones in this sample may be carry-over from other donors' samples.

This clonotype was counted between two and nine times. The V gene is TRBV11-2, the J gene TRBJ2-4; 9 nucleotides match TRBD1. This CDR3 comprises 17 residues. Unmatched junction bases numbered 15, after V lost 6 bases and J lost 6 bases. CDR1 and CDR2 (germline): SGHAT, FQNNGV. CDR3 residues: CASRPSHWGQGINIQYF. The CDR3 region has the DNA TGTGCCAGCAGGCCTTCACACTGGGGACAGGGAATAAACATTCAGTACTTC. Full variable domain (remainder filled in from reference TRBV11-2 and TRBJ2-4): EAGVAQSPRYKIIEKRQSVAFWCNPISGHATLYWYQQILGQGPKLLIQFQNNGVVDDSQLPKDRFSAERLKGVDSTLKIQPAKLEDSAVYLCASRPSHWGQGINIQYFGAGTRLSVL.

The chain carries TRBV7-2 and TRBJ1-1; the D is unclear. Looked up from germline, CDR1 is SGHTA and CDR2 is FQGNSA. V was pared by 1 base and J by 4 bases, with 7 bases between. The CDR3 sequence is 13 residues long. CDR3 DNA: TGTGCCAGCAGCTTAGGTATAGTCACTGAAGCTTTCTTT. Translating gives CASSLGIVTEAFF.

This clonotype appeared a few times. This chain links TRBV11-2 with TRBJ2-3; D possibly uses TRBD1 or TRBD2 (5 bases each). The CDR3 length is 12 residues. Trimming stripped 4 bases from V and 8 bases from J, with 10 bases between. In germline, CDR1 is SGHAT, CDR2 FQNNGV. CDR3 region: CASSSDGGTQYF. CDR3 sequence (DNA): TGTGCCAGCAGCTCCGATGGGGGTACGCAGTATTTT.

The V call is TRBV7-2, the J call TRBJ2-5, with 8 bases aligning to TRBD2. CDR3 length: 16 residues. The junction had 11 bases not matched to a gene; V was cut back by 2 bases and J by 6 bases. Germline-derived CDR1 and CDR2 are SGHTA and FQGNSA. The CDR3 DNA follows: TGTGCCAGCAGCTTACAGGCGGGGGGTGCTCGGAAGACCCAGTACTTC. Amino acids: CASSLQAGGARKTQYF.

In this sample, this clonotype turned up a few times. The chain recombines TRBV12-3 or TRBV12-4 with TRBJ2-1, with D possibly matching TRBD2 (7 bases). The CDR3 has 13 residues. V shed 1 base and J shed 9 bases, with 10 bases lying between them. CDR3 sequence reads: CASSLVGGGEQFF. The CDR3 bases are TGTGCCAGCAGTTTAGTGGGAGGGGGTGAGCAGTTCTTC.

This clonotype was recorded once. The CDR3 is CATSETPGRGASGANVLTF. As DNA, the CDR3 is TGTGCCACCAGTGAAACGCCGGGACGGGGGGCGTCTGGGGCCAACGTCCTGACTTTC. The chain employs TRBV24-1 and TRBJ2-6; tentative D call: TRBD2 (7 bases). The CDR3 totals 19 residues. Germline CDR1 KGHDR, CDR2 SFDVKD. V was cut by 4 bases and J by 1 base, with 19 bases left in between.

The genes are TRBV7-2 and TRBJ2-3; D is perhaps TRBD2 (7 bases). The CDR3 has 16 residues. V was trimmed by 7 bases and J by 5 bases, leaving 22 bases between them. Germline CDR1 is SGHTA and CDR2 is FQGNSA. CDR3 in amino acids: CASTLGGGAGRDTQYF. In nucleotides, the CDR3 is TGTGCCAGCACCCTAGGGGGGGGGGCCGGGCGAGATACGCAGTATTTT.

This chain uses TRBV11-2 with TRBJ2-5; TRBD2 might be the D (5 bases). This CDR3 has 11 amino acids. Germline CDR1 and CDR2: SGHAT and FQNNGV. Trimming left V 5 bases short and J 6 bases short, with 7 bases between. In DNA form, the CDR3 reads TGTGCCAGCAGCGGGGAGAAGACCCAGTACTTC. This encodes CASSGEKTQYF.

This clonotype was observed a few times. The CDR3 region is CASSLSGGGFGSGNTIYF. The CDR3 bases are TGTGCCAGCAGCTTATCGGGGGGGGGTTTCGGGTCTGGAAACACCATATATTTT. The chain links TRBV7-2 to TRBJ1-3; TRBD1 might be the D (5 bases). V gave up 2 bases and J gave up 1 base, with 18 bases separating them. Germline V lookup: CDR1 SGHTA, CDR2 FQGNSA. There are 18 residues in the CDR3.

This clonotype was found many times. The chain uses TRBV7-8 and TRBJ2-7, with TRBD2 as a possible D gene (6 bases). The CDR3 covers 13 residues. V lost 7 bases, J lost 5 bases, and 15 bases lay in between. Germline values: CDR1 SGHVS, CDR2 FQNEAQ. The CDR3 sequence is CASTPGLHDEQYF. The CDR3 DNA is TGTGCCAGCACTCCGGGACTCCACGACGAGCAGTACTTC.

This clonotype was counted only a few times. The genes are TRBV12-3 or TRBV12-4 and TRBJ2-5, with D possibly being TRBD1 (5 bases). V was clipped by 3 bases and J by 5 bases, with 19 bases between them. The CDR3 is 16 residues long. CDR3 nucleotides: TGTGCCAGCAGTTTTTGGGGCAGGGCAATAAAGGAGACCCAGTACTTC. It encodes CASSFWGRAIKETQYF.

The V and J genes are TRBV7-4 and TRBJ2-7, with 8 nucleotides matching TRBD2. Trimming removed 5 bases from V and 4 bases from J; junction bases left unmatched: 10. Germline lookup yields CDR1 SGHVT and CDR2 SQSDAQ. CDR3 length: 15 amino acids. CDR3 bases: TGTGCCAGCAGCCTGACTAGCGCCCCGGGATACGAGCAGTACTTC. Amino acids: CASSLTSAPGYEQYF.

The CDR3 coding sequence is TGCGCCAGCAGCCAGACTTGGACTAGCGGGACCGGCTCCTACAATGAGCAGTTCTTC. Amino acids: CASSQTWTSGTGSYNEQFF. V is TRBV4-1 and J is TRBJ2-1, with TRBD2 matching 12 bases. Germline values: CDR1 MGHRA, CDR2 YSYEKL. The CDR3 is made up of 19 amino acids. J gave up 0 bases and V 3 bases, and 9 bases lay outside the gene matches.

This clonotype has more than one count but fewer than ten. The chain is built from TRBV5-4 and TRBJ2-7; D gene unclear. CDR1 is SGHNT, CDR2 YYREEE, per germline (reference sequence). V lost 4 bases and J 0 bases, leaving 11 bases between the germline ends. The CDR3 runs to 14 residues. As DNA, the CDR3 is TGTGCCAGCAGCCCAGTGGTGGACTCCTACGAGCAGTACTTC. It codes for CASSPVVDSYEQYF.

CDR3 nucleotides: TGTGCCAGCAGTGAAATCGGACAGGGTGCCTACGAGCAGTACTTC. It codes for CASSEIGQGAYEQYF. J is TRBJ2-7 and V is TRBV6-1; TRBD1 matches 8 bases. The CDR3 spans 15 residues. Germline V gene lookup returns CDR1 MNHNS and CDR2 SASEGT. The J segment lost 2 bases and the V segment lost 2 bases, leaving 5 bases of the junction unmatched.

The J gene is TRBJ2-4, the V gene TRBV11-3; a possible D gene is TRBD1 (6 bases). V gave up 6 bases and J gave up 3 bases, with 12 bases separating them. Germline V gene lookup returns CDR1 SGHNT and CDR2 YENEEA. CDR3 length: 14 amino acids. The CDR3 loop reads CASSHRDHKNIQYF. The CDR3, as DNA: TGTGCCAGCAGTCACAGGGACCACAAAAACATTCAGTACTTC.

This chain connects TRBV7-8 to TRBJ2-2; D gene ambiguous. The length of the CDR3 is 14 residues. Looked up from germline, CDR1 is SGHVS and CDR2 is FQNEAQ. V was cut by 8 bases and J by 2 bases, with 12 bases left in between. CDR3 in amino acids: CASPNQNNTGELFF. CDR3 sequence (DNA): TGTGCCAGCCCCAACCAGAACAACACCGGGGAGCTGTTTTTT.

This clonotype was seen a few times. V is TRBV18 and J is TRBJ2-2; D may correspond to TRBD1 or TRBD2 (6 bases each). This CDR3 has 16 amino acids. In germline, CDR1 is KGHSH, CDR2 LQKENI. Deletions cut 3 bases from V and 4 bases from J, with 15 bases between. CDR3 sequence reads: CASSPSGAPGTGELFF. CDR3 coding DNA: TGTGCCAGCTCACCCTCGGGGGCGCCGGGCACCGGGGAGCTGTTTTTT.

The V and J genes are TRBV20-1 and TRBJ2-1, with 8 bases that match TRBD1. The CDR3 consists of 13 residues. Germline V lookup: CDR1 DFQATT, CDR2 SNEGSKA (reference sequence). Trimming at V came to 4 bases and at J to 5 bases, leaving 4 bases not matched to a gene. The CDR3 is CSATGGRNNEQFF. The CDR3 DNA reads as TGCAGTGCTACAGGGGGCCGAAACAATGAGCAGTTCTTC.

As DNA, the CDR3 is TGTGCCAGCAGCTTAGTAGGGGAGCAGGGCTACACCTTC. This encodes CASSLVGEQGYTF. The chain has TRBV7-8 and TRBJ1-2, with a tentative D call TRBD1 (5 bases). Germline CDR1 is SGHVS and CDR2 is FQNEAQ. V was shortened by 1 base and J by 8 bases, with 11 bases between the two germline ends. CDR3 size: 13 residues.

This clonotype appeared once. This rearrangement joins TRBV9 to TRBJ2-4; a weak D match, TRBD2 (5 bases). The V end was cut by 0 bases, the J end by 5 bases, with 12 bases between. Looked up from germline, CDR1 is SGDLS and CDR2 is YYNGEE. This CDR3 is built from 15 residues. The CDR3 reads CASSVEGADENIQYF. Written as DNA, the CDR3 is TGTGCCAGCAGCGTAGAGGGAGCTGATGAAAACATTCAGTACTTC.

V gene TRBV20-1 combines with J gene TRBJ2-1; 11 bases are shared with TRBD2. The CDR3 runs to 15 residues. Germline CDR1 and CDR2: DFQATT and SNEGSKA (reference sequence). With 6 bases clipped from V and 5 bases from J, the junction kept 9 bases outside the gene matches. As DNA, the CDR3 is TGCAGTGCCATCGAAGCTAGCGGGGGGAACAATGAGCAGTTCTTC. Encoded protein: CSAIEASGGNNEQFF.

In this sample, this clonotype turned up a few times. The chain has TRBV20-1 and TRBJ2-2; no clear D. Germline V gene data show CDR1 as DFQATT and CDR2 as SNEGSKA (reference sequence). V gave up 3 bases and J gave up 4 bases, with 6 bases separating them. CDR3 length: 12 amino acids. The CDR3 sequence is CSARDLTGELFF. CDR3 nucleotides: TGCAGTGCTAGGGACCTCACCGGGGAGCTGTTTTTT.

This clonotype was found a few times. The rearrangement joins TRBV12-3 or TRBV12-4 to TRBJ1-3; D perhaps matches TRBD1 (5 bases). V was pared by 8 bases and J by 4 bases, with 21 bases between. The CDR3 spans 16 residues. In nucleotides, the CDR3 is TGTGCCAGCCGTGGCGCGTCAGGGCAGTCAGGAAACACCATATATTTT. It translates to CASRGASGQSGNTIYF.

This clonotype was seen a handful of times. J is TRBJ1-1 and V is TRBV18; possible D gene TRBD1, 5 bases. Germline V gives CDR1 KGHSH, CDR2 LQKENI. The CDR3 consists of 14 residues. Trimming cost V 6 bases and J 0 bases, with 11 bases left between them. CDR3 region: CASSGTGMNTEAFF. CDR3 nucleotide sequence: TGTGCCAGCTCCGGGACCGGGATGAACACTGAAGCTTTCTTT. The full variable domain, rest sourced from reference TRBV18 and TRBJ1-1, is NAGVMQNPRHLVRRRGQEARLRCSPMKGHSHVYWYRQLPEEGLKFMVYLQKENIIDESGMPKERFSAEFPKEGPSILRIQQVVRGDSAAYFCASSGTGMNTEAFFGQGTRLTVV.